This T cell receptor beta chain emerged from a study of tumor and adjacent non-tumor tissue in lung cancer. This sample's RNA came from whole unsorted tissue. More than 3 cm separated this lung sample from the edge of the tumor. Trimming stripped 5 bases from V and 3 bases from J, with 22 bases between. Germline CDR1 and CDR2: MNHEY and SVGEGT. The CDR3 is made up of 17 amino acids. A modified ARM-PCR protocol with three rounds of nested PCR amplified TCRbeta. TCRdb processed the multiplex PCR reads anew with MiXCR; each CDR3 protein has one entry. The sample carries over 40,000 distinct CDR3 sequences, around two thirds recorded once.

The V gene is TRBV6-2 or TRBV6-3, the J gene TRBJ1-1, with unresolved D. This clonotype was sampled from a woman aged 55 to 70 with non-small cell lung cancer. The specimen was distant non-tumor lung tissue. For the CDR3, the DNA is TGTGCCAGCAGTCCCCGAGCTGGGTCTGTTGGATACACTGAAGCTTTCTTT. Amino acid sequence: CASSPRAGSVGYTEAFF.